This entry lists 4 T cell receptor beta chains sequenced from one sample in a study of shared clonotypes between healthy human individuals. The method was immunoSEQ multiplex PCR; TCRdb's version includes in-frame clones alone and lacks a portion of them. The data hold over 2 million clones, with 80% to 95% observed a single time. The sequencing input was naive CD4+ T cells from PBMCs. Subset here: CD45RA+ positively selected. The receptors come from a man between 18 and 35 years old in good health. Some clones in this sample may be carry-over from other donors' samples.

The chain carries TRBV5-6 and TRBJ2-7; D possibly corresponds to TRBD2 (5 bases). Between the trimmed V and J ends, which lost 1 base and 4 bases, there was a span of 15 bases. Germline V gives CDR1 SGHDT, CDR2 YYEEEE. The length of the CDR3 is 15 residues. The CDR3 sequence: CASSLHPGTSYEQYF. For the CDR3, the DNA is TGTGCCAGCAGCTTGCACCCGGGAACTAGTTACGAGCAGTACTTC.

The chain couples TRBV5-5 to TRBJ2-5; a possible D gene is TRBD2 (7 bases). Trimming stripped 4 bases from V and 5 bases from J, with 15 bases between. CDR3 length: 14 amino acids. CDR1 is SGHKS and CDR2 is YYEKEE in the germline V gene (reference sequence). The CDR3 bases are TGTGCCAGCAGCCAACCGGGGGGCAGGGAGACCCAGTACTTC. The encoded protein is CASSQPGGRETQYF.

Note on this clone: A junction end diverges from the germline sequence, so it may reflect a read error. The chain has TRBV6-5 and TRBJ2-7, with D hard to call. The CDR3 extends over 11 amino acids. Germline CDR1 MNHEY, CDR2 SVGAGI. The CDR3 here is CASKDRPAIDF. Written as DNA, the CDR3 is TGTGCCAGCAAGGATAGGCCAGCCATCGACTTC.

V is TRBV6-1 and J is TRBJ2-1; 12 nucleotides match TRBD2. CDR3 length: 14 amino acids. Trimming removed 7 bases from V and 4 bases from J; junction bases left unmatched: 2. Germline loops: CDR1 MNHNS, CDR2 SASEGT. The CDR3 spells CASKLAGGYNEQFF. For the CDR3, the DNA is TGTGCCAGCAAACTAGCGGGAGGATACAATGAGCAGTTCTTC.